These T cell receptor beta chains were read from a single sample in a study of STAT5B mutations in CD4+ large granular lymphocyte leukemia. TCRdb keeps only in-frame clones here, not all; method: immunoSEQ multiplex PCR. In the table there are approximately 33,000 clones, 88% of which are singletons. Source material: CD4+ T cells from blood buffy coats. The receptors derive from a human donor in good health. The CDR3 runs from the conserved cysteine through the conserved F or W. D genes are given only for firm matches. A row's size may be missing; if present it is once, few, many or a size class.

size: -
D: -
J: TRBJ2-7
V: TRBV7-2
CDR3: CASSGAGYEQYF
DNA: TGTGCCAGCTCCGGGGCCGGGTACGAGCAGTACTTC

size: -
D: TRBD1
J: TRBJ2-7
V: TRBV18
CDR3: CASSPPGQEYEQYF
DNA: TGTGCCAGCTCACCCCCGGGACAGGAATACGAGCAGTACTTC

size: -
D: -
J: TRBJ1-3
V: TRBV9
CDR3: CASSVRGENTIYF
DNA: TGTGCCAGCAGCGTCAGAGGCGAAAACACCATATATTTT

size: -
D: -
J: TRBJ1-2
V: TRBV19
CDR3: CASSIRTNYGYTF
DNA: TGTGCCAGTAGTATACGTACTAACTATGGCTACACCTTC

size: -
D: TRBD1
J: TRBJ1-2
V: TRBV19
CDR3: CASSIRQGAGGYTF
DNA: TGTGCCAGTAGTATTAGGCAGGGGGCAGGTGGCTACACCTTC

size: -
D: TRBD2
J: TRBJ2-5
V: TRBV6-5
CDR3: CASSRGLAGPETQYF
DNA: TGTGCCAGCAGTCGGGGACTAGCGGGACCAGAGACCCAGTACTTC

size: -
D: -
J: TRBJ2-3
V: TRBV6-5
CDR3: CASSYVRGDTQYF
DNA: TGTGCCAGCAGTTACGTCAGAGGCGATACGCAGTATTTT

size: -
D: -
J: TRBJ1-1
V: TRBV2
CDR3: CASSDNGNTEAFF
DNA: TGTGCCAGCAGTGATAATGGGAACACTGAAGCTTTCTTT

size: -
D: -
J: TRBJ2-7
V: TRBV7-8
CDR3: CASSLPRGDEQYF
DNA: TGTGCCAGCAGCCTACCCCGTGGGGACGAGCAGTACTTC

size: once
D: -
J: TRBJ1-5
V: TRBV6-5
CDR3: CASSSDGHNQPQHF
DNA: TGTGCCAGCAGTTCCGACGGGCACAATCAGCCCCAGCATTTT

size: -
D: -
J: TRBJ2-1
V: TRBV5-1
CDR3: CASSPAVRIEQFF
DNA: TGCGCCAGCAGCCCCGCCGTCAGGATTGAGCAGTTCTTC

size: once
D: TRBD2
J: TRBJ2-1
V: TRBV6-5
CDR3: CASSWLAGGNHEQFF
DNA: TGTGCCAGCAGTTGGCTCGCGGGAGGAAACCATGAGCAGTTCTTC

size: once
D: TRBD1
J: TRBJ1-4
V: TRBV14
CDR3: CASKGQVSTNEKLFF
DNA: TGTGCCAGCAAAGGACAGGTCTCAACTAATGAAAAACTGTTTTTT

size: -
D: -
J: TRBJ2-3
V: TRBV7-2
CDR3: CASSLERLADTQYF
DNA: TGTGCCAGCAGCTTAGAGCGGCTAGCAGATACGCAGTATTTT

size: -
D: TRBD2
J: TRBJ2-4
V: TRBV5-6
CDR3: CASSRGLAGGPPSQYF
DNA: TGTGCCAGCAGCCGGGGACTAGCGGGAGGGCCGCCTAGTCAGTACTTC

size: -
D: -
J: TRBJ2-5
V: TRBV9
CDR3: CASSVGGDSQETQYF
DNA: TGTGCCAGCAGCGTAGGGGGTGACAGCCAAGAGACCCAGTACTTC

size: -
D: -
J: TRBJ2-5
V: TRBV18
CDR3: CASSMGEETQYF
DNA: TGTGCCAGCTCAATGGGGGAGGAGACCCAGTACTTC

size: -
D: -
J: TRBJ2-7
V: TRBV18
CDR3: CASSRDRPPGEQYF
DNA: TGTGCCAGCTCTCGGGATAGACCCCCTGGCGAGCAGTACTTC

size: -
D: TRBD1
J: TRBJ2-5
V: TRBV5-5
CDR3: CASSRSGGQGAWETQYF
DNA: TGTGCCAGCAGCAGAAGTGGTGGACAGGGGGCTTGGGAGACCCAGTACTTC

size: -
D: -
J: TRBJ2-5
V: TRBV7-7
CDR3: CASSSTSSLVQETQYF
DNA: TGTGCCAGCAGCTCAACTAGTTCCCTCGTACAAGAGACCCAGTACTTC

size: -
D: TRBD1
J: TRBJ1-1
V: TRBV30
CDR3: CAWTGQGNTEAFF
DNA: TGTGCCTGGACGGGACAGGGGAACACTGAAGCTTTCTTT

size: -
D: -
J: TRBJ1-4
V: TRBV29-1
CDR3: CSVEVGKGEKLFF
DNA: TGCAGCGTTGAGGTGGGGAAGGGTGAAAAACTGTTTTTT

size: -
D: -
J: TRBJ2-7
V: TRBV7-2
CDR3: CASSLDSWSYEQYF
DNA: TGTGCCAGCAGCTTAGATTCATGGTCCTACGAGCAGTACTTC

size: -
D: -
J: TRBJ1-4
V: TRBV7-2
CDR3: CASSLSPRDALGEKLFF
DNA: TGTGCCAGCAGCTTATCGCCGCGGGACGCCTTGGGGGAAAAACTGTTTTTT

size: -
D: -
J: TRBJ2-7
V: TRBV23-1
CDR3: CASSHLYEQYF
DNA: TGCGCCAGCAGTCACCTATACGAGCAGTACTTC

size: once
D: -
J: TRBJ2-3
V: TRBV5-5
CDR3: CASSLGQGGSYF
DNA: TGTGCCAGCAGCTTGGGGCAGGGGGGTTCGTATTTT

size: -
D: TRBD2
J: TRBJ2-5
V: TRBV5-1
CDR3: CASSLRLAGGFSQETQYF
DNA: TGCGCCAGCAGCTTAAGACTAGCGGGGGGCTTCTCCCAAGAGACCCAGTACTTC

size: once
D: -
J: TRBJ1-1
V: TRBV18
CDR3: CASSTGFGYFEAFF
DNA: TGTGCCAGCTCGACCGGGTTTGGATATTTTGAAGCTTTCTTT

size: -
D: -
J: TRBJ2-5
V: TRBV5-1
CDR3: CASSLVWGDRQETQYF
DNA: TGCGCCAGCAGCTTGGTTTGGGGGGACCGCCAAGAGACCCAGTACTTC

size: -
D: -
J: TRBJ2-3
V: TRBV29-1
CDR3: CSVGVSGSTDTQYF
DNA: TGCAGCGTTGGGGTTAGCGGAAGCACAGATACGCAGTATTTT

size: -
D: -
J: TRBJ2-3
V: TRBV11-2
CDR3: CASSPLGGLTDTQYF
DNA: TGTGCCAGCAGCCCACTCGGCGGGCTCACAGATACGCAGTATTTT

size: few
D: -
J: TRBJ1-2
V: TRBV9
CDR3: CASSVGQGGGDGYTF
DNA: TGTGCCAGCAGCGTAGGGCAGGGCGGTGGAGATGGCTACACCTTC

size: -
D: -
J: TRBJ2-5
V: TRBV7-6
CDR3: CASSPTGRQETQYF
DNA: TGTGCCAGCAGCCCAACCGGGAGACAAGAGACCCAGTACTTC